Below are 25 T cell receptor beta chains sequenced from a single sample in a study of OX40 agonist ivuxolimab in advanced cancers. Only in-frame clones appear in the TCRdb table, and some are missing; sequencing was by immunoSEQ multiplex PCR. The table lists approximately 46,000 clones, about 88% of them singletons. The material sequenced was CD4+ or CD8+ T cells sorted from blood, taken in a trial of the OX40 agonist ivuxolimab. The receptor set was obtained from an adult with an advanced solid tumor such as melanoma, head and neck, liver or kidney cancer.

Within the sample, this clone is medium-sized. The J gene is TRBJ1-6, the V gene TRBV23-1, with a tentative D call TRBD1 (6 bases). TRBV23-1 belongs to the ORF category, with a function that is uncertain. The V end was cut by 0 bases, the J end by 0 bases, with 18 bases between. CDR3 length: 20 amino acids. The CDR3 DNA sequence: TGCGCCAGCAGTCAATCAGGGAGGCAGGGGCCTAGCTCCTATAATTCACCCCTCCACTTT. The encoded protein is CASSQSGRQGPSSYNSPLHF.

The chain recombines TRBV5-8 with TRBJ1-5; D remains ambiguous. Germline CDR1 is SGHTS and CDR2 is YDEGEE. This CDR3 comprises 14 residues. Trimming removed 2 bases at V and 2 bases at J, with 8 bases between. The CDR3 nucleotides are TGTGCCAGCAGCTTTTTCGGGGGCAATCAGCCCCAGCATTTT. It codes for CASSFFGGNQPQHF. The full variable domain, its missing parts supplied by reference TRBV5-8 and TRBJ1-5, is EAGVTQSPTHLIKTRGQQATLRCSPISGHTSVYWYQQALGLGLQFLLWYDEGEERNRGNFPPRFSGRQFPNYSSELNVNALELEDSALYLCASSFFGGNQPQHFGDGTRLSIL.

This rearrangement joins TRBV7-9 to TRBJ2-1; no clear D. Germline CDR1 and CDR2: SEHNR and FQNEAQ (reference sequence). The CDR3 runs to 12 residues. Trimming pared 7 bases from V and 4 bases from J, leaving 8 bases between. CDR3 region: CASTYQYNEQFF. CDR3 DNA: TGTGCCAGCACCTACCAATACAATGAGCAGTTCTTC.

The CDR3 sequence: CASSGGSDSRRVNTIYF. The CDR3 bases are TGTGCCAGCAGCGGGGGTTCGGACAGCCGGCGGGTAAACACCATATATTTT. This chain links TRBV9 with TRBJ1-3, with TRBD1 as a possible D gene (6 bases). Germline V CDR1 and CDR2: SGDLS, YYNGEE. V was cut by 3 bases and J by 6 bases, with 22 bases left in between. There are 17 residues in the CDR3.

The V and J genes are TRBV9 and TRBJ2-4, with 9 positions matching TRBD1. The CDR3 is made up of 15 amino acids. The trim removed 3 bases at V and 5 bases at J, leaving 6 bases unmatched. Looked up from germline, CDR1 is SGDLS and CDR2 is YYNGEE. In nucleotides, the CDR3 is TGTGCCAGCAGCGGAGGGACAGGGATACAAAACATTCAGTACTTC. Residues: CASSGGTGIQNIQYF.

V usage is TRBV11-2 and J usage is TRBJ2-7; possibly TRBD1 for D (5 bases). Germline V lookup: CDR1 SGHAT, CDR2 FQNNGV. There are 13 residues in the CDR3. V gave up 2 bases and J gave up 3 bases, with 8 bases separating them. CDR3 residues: CASSLRQSYEQYF. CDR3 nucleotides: TGTGCCAGCAGCTTACGACAGAGCTACGAGCAGTACTTC.

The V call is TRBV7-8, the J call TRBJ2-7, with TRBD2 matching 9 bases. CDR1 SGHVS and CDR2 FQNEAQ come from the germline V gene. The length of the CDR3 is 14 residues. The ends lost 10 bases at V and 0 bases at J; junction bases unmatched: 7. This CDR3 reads CATRSSGGSYEQYF. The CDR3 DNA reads TGTGCCACCCGGAGTAGCGGGGGCTCCTACGAGCAGTACTTC.

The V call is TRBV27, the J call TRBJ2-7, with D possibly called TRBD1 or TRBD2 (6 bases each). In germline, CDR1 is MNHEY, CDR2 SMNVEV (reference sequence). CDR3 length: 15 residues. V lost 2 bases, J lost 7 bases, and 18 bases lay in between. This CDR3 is CASSLGSGAGGEQYF. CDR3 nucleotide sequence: TGTGCCAGCAGTTTAGGTTCGGGGGCCGGAGGGGAGCAGTACTTC.

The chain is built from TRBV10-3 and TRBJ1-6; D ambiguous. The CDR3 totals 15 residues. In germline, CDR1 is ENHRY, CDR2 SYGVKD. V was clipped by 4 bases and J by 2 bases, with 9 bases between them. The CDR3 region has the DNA TGTGCCATCAGTGGAGAGGACCCCTATAATTCACCCCTCCACTTT. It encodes CAISGEDPYNSPLHF.

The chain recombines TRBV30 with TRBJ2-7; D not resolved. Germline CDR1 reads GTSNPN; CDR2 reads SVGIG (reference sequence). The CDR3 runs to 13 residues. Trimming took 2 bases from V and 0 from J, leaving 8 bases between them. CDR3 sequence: CAWSLSFSYEQYF. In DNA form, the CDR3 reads TGTGCCTGGAGTCTTAGCTTCTCCTACGAGCAGTACTTC.

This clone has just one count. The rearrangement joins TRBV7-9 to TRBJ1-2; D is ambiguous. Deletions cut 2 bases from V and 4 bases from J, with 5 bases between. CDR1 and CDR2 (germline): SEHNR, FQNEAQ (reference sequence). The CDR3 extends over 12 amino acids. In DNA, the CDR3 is TGTGCCAGCAGCTTACAGCCCTATGGCTACACCTTC. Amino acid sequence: CASSLQPYGYTF.

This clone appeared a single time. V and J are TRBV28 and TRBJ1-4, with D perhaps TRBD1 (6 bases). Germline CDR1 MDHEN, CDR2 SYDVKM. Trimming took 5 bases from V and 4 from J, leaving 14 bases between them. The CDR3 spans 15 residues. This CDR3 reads CASSVKNRVNEKLFF. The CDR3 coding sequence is TGTGCCAGCAGTGTCAAAAACAGGGTTAATGAAAAACTGTTTTTT.

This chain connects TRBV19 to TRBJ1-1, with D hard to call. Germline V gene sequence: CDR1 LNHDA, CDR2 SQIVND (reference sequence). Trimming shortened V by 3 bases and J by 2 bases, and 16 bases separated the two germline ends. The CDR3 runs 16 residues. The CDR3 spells CASSIVRRAENTEAFF. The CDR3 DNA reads TGTGCCAGTAGTATCGTTAGAAGGGCTGAAAACACTGAAGCTTTCTTT.

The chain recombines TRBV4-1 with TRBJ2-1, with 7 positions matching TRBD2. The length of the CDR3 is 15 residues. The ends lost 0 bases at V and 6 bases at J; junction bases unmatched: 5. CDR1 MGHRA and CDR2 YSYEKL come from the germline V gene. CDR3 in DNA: TGCGCCAGCAGCCAAGAAGCGAGCGGGGCCAATGAGCAGTTCTTC. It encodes CASSQEASGANEQFF.

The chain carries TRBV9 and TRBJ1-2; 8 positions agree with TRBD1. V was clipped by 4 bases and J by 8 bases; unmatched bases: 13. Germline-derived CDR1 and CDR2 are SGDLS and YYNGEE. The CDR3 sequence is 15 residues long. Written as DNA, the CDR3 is TGTGCCAGCAGCCCAGCTAGGACCGGGACAGGAGGCTACACCTTC. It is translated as CASSPARTGTGGYTF.

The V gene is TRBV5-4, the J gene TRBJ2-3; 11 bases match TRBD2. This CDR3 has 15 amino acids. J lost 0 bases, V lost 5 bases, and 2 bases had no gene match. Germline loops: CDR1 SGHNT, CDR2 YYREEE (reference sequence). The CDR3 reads CASSSGGASTDTQYF. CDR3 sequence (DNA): TGTGCCAGCAGTAGCGGGGGGGCCAGCACAGATACGCAGTATTTT. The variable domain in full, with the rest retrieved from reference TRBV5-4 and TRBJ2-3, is ETGVTQSPTHLIKTRGQQVTLRCSSQSGHNTVSWYQQALGQGPQFIFQYYREEENGRGNFPPRFSGLQFPNYSSELNVNALELDDSALYLCASSSGGASTDTQYFGPGTRLTVL.

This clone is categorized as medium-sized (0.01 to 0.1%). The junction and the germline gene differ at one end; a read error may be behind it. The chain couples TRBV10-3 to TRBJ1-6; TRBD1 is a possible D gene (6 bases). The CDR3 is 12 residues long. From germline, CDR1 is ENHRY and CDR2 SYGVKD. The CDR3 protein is CAISESGQPRDF. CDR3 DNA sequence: TGTGCCATCAGTGAGTCCGGACAGCCTCGGGACTTT.

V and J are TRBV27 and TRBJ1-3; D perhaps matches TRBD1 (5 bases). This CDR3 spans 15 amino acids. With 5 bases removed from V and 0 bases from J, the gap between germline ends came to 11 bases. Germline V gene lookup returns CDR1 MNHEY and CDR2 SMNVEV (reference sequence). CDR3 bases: TGTGCCAGCAGTGCGACAGCCGGCTCTGGAAACACCATATATTTT. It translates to CASSATAGSGNTIYF.

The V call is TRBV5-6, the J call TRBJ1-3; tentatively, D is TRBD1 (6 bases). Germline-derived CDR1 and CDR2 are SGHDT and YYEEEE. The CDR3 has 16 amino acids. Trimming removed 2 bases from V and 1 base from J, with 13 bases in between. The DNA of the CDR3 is TGTGCCAGCAGCTTCGAGGGGGGTTCTTCTGGAAACACCATATATTTT. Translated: CASSFEGGSSGNTIYF.

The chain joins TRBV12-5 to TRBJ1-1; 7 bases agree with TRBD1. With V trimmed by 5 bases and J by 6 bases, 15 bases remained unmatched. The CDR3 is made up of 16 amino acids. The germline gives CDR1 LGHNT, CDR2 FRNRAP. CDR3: CASGLERTGGVSEAFF. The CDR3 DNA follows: TGTGCTAGTGGTCTAGAGCGGACAGGTGGAGTCTCTGAAGCTTTCTTT.

The CDR3 protein is CASSSRASGPPYNEQFF. The CDR3 nucleotides read TGTGCCAGCAGTTCTAGGGCTAGCGGTCCACCCTACAATGAGCAGTTCTTC. The chain employs TRBV28 and TRBJ2-1, with 7 bases that match TRBD2. Germline assignment: CDR1 MDHEN and CDR2 SYDVKM. The CDR3 totals 17 residues. With 4 bases clipped from V and 2 bases from J, the junction kept 11 bases outside the gene matches.

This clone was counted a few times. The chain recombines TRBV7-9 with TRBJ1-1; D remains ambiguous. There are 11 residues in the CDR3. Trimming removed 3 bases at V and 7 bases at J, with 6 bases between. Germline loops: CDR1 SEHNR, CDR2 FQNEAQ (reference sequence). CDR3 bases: TGTGCCAGCAGCTTCGGAGTTGAAGCTTTCTTT. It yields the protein CASSFGVEAFF.

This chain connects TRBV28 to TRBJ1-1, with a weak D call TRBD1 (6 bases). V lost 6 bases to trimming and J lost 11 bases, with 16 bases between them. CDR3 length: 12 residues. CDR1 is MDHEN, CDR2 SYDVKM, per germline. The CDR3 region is CASRQGGPGAFF. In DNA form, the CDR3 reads TGTGCCAGCAGACAGGGTGGTCCCGGGGCTTTCTTT.

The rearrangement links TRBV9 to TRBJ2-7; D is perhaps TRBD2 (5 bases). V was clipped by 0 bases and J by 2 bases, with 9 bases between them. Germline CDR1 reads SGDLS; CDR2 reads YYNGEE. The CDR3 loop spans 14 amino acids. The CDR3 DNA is TGTGCCAGCAGCGTAGCTGAGGGTACCTACGAGCAGTACTTC. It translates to CASSVAEGTYEQYF. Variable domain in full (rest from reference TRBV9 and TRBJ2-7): DSGVTQTPKHLITATGQRVTLRCSPRSGDLSVYWYQQSLDQGLQFLIQYYNGEERAKGNILERFSAQQFPDLHSELNLSSLELGDSALYFCASSVAEGTYEQYFGPGTRLTVT.

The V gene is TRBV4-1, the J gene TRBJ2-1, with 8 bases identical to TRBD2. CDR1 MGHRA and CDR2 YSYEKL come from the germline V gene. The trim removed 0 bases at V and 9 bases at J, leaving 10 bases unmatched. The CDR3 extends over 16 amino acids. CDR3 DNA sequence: TGCGCCAGCAGCCAAGATCATAACGGGAGGGCCCTTGAGCAGTTCTTC. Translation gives CASSQDHNGRALEQFF.